This T cell receptor beta chain was captured by sequencing in a study of T-cell memory formation after mild COVID-19. General observations from the study: Largely, contracting CD4+ clones fell within CM and EM, and contracting CD8+ clones within EMRA. In pre-infection memory, a portion of responding clones appeared, which suggested that cross-reactive memory joined.

This clonotype was picked up a small number of times. Its antigen is unknown. Employing constant-segment primers, 5'RACE generated TCR alpha and TCR beta cDNA libraries bearing sample barcodes and UMIs. TCRdb reprocessed the 5' RACE reads via MiXCR and lists one record per CDR3 protein. The sample gives roughly 300,000 distinct CDR3 sequences, around 8% of which show up once; 22% is in the top ten. With 2 bases removed from V and 0 bases from J, the gap between germline ends came to 8 bases. Germline CDR1 ENHRY, CDR2 SYGVKD. This CDR3 region has 16 residues. This rearrangement joins TRBV10-3 to TRBJ1-6; TRBD1 is a possible D gene (6 bases). The receptor was isolated from a man between 18 and 35 years old who had mild COVID-19 (a few samples of this study predate the infection). Cell type and time point are not known. Sequenced input: PBMCs or a T cell subset sorted from them (not recorded which). As DNA, the CDR3 is TGTGCCATCAGTGAGCAGGGGAGCTCCTATAATTCACCCCTCCACTTT. It codes for CAISEQGSSYNSPLHF.